The 10 T cell receptor beta chains below were found in one sample sequenced in a study of cytomegalovirus exposure and HLA in healthy donors. Primers: 60 Vbeta forward and 13 Jbeta reverse. Profiling relied on immunoSEQ multiplex PCR, and the TCRdb table lists in-frame clones only, not all of them. This table holds around 180,000 clones, around 80% found once. The specimen was PBMCs. The origin of the receptors is a woman aged 25 to 39 in good health and CMV-seropositive.

CDR3 DNA: TGTGCCAGCAGTGGGGACAGGGAATCTCTCTATGGCTACACCTTC. Translating it yields CASSGDRESLYGYTF. The chain recombines TRBV6-4 with TRBJ1-2; 9 nucleotides match TRBD1. V was clipped by 4 bases and J by 4 bases; unmatched bases: 7. Germline V gene data show CDR1 as MRHNA and CDR2 as SNTAGT. The CDR3 spans 15 residues.

This sequence joins TRBV6-1 and TRBJ2-1; 8 bases are a match to TRBD2. The germline V gene has CDR1 MNHNS and CDR2 SASEGT. The CDR3 runs to 15 residues. V dropped 6 bases and J dropped 3; count of bases not matched to a gene: 7. CDR3 residues: CASSREREFYNEQFF. The CDR3 DNA reads as TGTGCCAGCAGCCGGGAGCGGGAGTTCTACAATGAGCAGTTCTTC.

The rearrangement joins TRBV6-5 to TRBJ2-7, with D perhaps TRBD2 (6 bases). The CDR3 extends over 15 amino acids. Germline CDR1 and CDR2: MNHEY and SVGAGI. V shed 0 bases and J shed 0 bases, with 9 bases lying between them. CDR3 in DNA: TGTGCCAGCAGTTACTCGCGGGATCTCTCCTACGAGCAGTACTTC. It encodes CASSYSRDLSYEQYF.

CDR3 nucleotides: TGTGCCAGCAGTGTGGGGCAGGGGGGTGGTACAGATACGCAGTATTTT. This encodes CASSVGQGGGTDTQYF. The chain uses TRBV2 and TRBJ2-3; weak D call: TRBD1 (7 bases). CDR1 and CDR2 from the germline V gene are SNHLY and FYNNEI. Trimming took 4 bases from V and 3 from J, leaving 17 bases between them. The CDR3 has 16 residues.

The rearrangement joins TRBV5-1 to TRBJ2-2, with 7 bases lining up with TRBD1. Germline loops: CDR1 SGHRS, CDR2 YFSETQ. J was trimmed by 2 bases and V by 0 bases; bases with no gene match: 4. The CDR3 length is 16 residues. The CDR3 loop is CASSLEGAFNTGELFF. The DNA for the CDR3 is TGCGCCAGCAGCTTGGAGGGGGCGTTCAACACCGGGGAGCTGTTTTTT. Complete variable domain (other parts from reference TRBV5-1 and TRBJ2-2): KAGVTQTPRYLIKTRGQQVTLSCSPISGHRSVSWYQQTPGQGLQFLFEYFSETQRNKGNFPGRFSGRQFSNSRSEMNVSTLELGDSALYLCASSLEGAFNTGELFFGEGSRLTVL.

This clone has just one count. This chain's CDR3 is CASSPGGEGYEQYF. The CDR3 region has the DNA TGTGCCAGCAGCCCCGGGGGAGAAGGATACGAGCAGTACTTC. V is TRBV7-3 and J is TRBJ2-7; possible D gene TRBD2, 6 bases. V dropped 5 bases and J dropped 4 bases, with 15 bases sitting between them. There are 14 residues in the CDR3. The germline V gene has CDR1 SGHTA and CDR2 FQGTGA.

V and J are TRBV10-2 and TRBJ1-1; D not resolved. The CDR3 has 13 residues. The germline V gene encodes CDR1 WSHSY and CDR2 SAAADI. V was shortened by 7 bases and J by 1 base, with 10 bases between the two germline ends. The CDR3 reads CASMVQSNTEAFF. The CDR3 nucleotides read TGCGCCAGCATGGTTCAGTCGAACACTGAAGCTTTCTTT.

In this sample, this clone turned up once. The chain has TRBV4-3 and TRBJ2-7; TRBD2 matches 8 bases. This CDR3 contains 16 residues. CDR1 and CDR2 from the germline V gene are LGHNA and YSLEER. V trimming: 0 bases; J trimming: 3 bases; junction bases outside the gene matches: 7. CDR3 sequence: CASSQDPSGSFYEQYF. CDR3 DNA: TGCGCCAGCAGCCAAGATCCGAGCGGGAGTTTCTACGAGCAGTACTTC.

This chain links TRBV28 with TRBJ1-4; D uncertain. Germline assignment: CDR1 MDHEN and CDR2 SYDVKM. This CDR3 spans 14 amino acids. Trimming left V 8 bases short and J 7 bases short, with 17 bases between. CDR3 in DNA: TGTGCCAGCTCCGAACCACCGACTCCTGAAAAACTGTTTTTT. It translates to CASSEPPTPEKLFF.

The chain couples TRBV28 to TRBJ2-7, with a weak D call TRBD2 (6 bases). Between the trimmed V and J ends, which lost 8 bases and 6 bases, there was a span of 14 bases. The CDR3 covers 12 residues. CDR1 is MDHEN and CDR2 is SYDVKM in the germline V gene. CDR3 bases: TGTGCCAGCCAGAAGGACTACCCCGAGCAGTACTTC. Amino acids: CASQKDYPEQYF.